This TCR beta chain was identified during a study of cytomegalovirus exposure and HLA in healthy donors. This clone was picked up a small number of times. V was trimmed by 2 bases and J by 4 bases, leaving 20 bases between them. The length of the CDR3 is 17 residues. Germline V gene sequence: CDR1 SEHNR, CDR2 FQNEAQ (reference sequence). The study ran its PCR with 60 Vbeta and 13 Jbeta primers. TCRdb keeps only in-frame clones here, not all; method: immunoSEQ multiplex PCR. Of some 150,000 clones listed, approximately 82% are singletons. The receptor's source is a woman between 40 and 55 years old in good health and CMV-seronegative. The sequenced material came from PBMCs. The J gene is TRBJ1-2, the V gene TRBV7-9; D may be TRBD1 (6 bases). The CDR3 protein is CASSLPGQRPTFYGYTF. In DNA form, the CDR3 reads TGTGCCAGCAGCTTACCGGGACAACGACCCACCTTCTATGGCTACACCTTC. Complete variable domain (other parts from reference TRBV7-9 and TRBJ1-2): DTGVSQNPRHKITKRGQNVTFRCDPISEHNRLYWYRQTLGQGPEFLTYFQNEAQLEKSRLLSDRFSAERPKGSFSTLEIQRTEQGDSAMYLCASSLPGQRPTFYGYTFGSGTRLTVV.